Below are 8 T cell receptor beta chains sequenced from a single sample in a study of a mutant IDH1 vaccine in newly diagnosed glioma. Only in-frame clones appear in the TCRdb table, and some are missing; sequencing was by immunoSEQ multiplex PCR. The table has more than 20,000 clones, 79% seen once. These TCRs' antigens remain unknown. Sample time point: week 11, during vaccination. Every vaccination contained 300 ug of the mutant IDH1 20-mer peptide and was paired with topical imiquimod. This sample comprised PBMCs, obtained from a glioma patient whose treatment included an IDH1 peptide vaccine. Receptors originate from a middle-aged man with glioma.

This chain joins TRBV7-9 and TRBJ2-2, with TRBD1 matching 7 bases. The V segment lost 3 bases and the J segment 4 bases; nucleotides outside the gene matches: 2. Germline V gene lookup returns CDR1 SEHNR and CDR2 FQNEAQ (reference sequence). The CDR3 is 14 residues long. The CDR3, as DNA: TGTGCCAGCAGCTTGACAGGGATCACCGGGGAGCTGTTTTTT. This translates into CASSLTGITGELFF.

This clone was seen only a few times. This chain links TRBV2 with TRBJ2-1, with no clear D. Trimming cost V 4 bases and J 9 bases, with 16 bases left between them. The CDR3 is made up of 14 amino acids. CDR1 and CDR2 from the germline V gene are SNHLY and FYNNEI. This CDR3 reads CASSGDLRGSEQFF. The CDR3 DNA follows: TGTGCCAGCAGTGGAGACCTTAGAGGTAGTGAGCAGTTCTTC. Variable domain in full (rest from reference TRBV2 and TRBJ2-1): EPEVTQTPSHQVTQMGQEVILRCVPISNHLYFYWYRQILGQKVEFLVSFYNNEISEKSEIFDDQFSVERPDGSNFTLKIRSTKLEDSAMYFCASSGDLRGSEQFFGPGTRLTVL.

The chain links TRBV7-2 to TRBJ1-2; weak D call: TRBD1 (6 bases). V was trimmed by 10 bases and J by 4 bases, leaving 22 bases between them. The CDR3 is 15 residues long. CDR1 and CDR2 from the germline V gene are SGHTA and FQGNSA. The CDR3: CAITLPPRDIYGYTF. In DNA, the CDR3 is TGTGCCATCACCCTACCACCCCGGGACATCTATGGCTACACCTTC.

The chain has TRBV4-3 and TRBJ2-1, with D perhaps matching TRBD1 (5 bases). V was pared by 0 bases and J by 7 bases, with 19 bases between. This CDR3 is built from 17 residues. Germline values: CDR1 LGHNA, CDR2 YSLEER. The CDR3 loop reads CASSQELPGNLVNEQFF. The DNA of the CDR3 is TGCGCCAGCAGCCAAGAACTCCCAGGGAACTTAGTGAATGAGCAGTTCTTC.

V and J are TRBV27 and TRBJ1-2; 9 bases are a match to TRBD1. The CDR3 length is 16 residues. Per germline, CDR1 MNHEY and CDR2 SMNVEV (reference sequence). The V gene end was trimmed by 6 bases and the J gene end by 8 bases; junction bases not matched to a gene: 16. Here the CDR3 reads CASRFLEQGASGGYTF. The CDR3 coding sequence is TGTGCCAGCAGGTTTTTGGAACAGGGGGCTTCTGGGGGCTACACCTTC.

J is TRBJ2-1 and V is TRBV29-1; D perhaps matches TRBD1 (6 bases). CDR3 length: 12 residues. Germline V gene lookup returns CDR1 SQVTM and CDR2 ANQGSEA. Trimming cost V 4 bases and J 7 bases, with 11 bases left between them. The CDR3 here is CSVGTDTNEQFF. The CDR3 DNA reads TGCAGCGTTGGGACAGACACGAATGAGCAGTTCTTC.

The chain has TRBV19 and TRBJ2-4; D is unclear. V was clipped by 3 bases and J by 0 bases, with 18 bases between them. Per the germline V gene, CDR1 is LNHDA and CDR2 is SQIVND (reference sequence). CDR3 size: 18 residues. CDR3 residues: CASSIKIAGPLAKNIQYF. CDR3 nucleotide sequence: TGTGCCAGTAGTATTAAAATAGCAGGTCCCTTAGCCAAAAACATTCAGTACTTC.

This clone is classed as large (0.1 to 1%). This chain links TRBV15 with TRBJ2-2; D gene ambiguous. Per germline, CDR1 LNHNV and CDR2 YYDKDF (reference sequence). The CDR3 length is 14 residues. Trimming left V 0 bases short and J 5 bases short, with 7 bases between. This CDR3 reads CATSRDRGTGELFF. The CDR3 bases are TGTGCCACCAGCAGAGATCGCGGTACCGGGGAGCTGTTTTTT.